The T cell receptor (beta chain) under discussion was sequenced for a study of shared clonotypes between healthy human individuals. Terminally differentiated effector memory CD45RA+ cells were excluded by CCR7 positive selection of CD45RO-negative cells. Study conclusions and caveats: Memory subsets generally showed smaller estimated richness than naive subsets did. Owing to a small donor count, the genetic and exposure-history diversity represented was limited. The naive CD4 repertoires of several donors were compared, and approximately 5.3% of clonotypes were shared.

Assay runs were performed at deep level. The protocol was immunoSEQ multiplex PCR, while the TCRdb copy is restricted to in-frame clones and leaves out a portion. Of 450,000 to 700,000 clones listed, around 95% are singletons. Details on this clone: Its antigen is unidentified.

Germline trimming cut 6 bases from V and 2 bases from J; bases unmatched to any gene: 7. CDR3 length: 15 residues. The germline CDR1 and CDR2 sequences are LNHNV and YYDKDF (reference sequence). The TCR comes from a woman aged 25-40 years in good health. This sequence joins TRBV15 and TRBJ2-5, with TRBD2 matching over 9 bases. Sequenced sample: naive CD8+ T cells sorted from blood. This chain's CDR3 is CATRTRLAEQETQYF. DNA of the CDR3: TGTGCCACCAGGACAAGACTAGCGGAGCAAGAGACCCAGTACTTC.